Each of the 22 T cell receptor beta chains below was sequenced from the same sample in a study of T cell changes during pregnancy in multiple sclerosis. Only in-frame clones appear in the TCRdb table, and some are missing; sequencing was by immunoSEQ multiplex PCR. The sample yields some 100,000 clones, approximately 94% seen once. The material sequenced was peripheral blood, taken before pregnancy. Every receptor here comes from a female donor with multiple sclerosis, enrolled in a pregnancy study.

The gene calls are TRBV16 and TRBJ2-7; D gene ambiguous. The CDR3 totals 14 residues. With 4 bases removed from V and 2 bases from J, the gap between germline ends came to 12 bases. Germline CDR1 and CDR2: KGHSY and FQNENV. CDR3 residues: CASSPQLNPYEQYF. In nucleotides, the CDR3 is TGTGCCAGCAGCCCACAGTTGAATCCCTACGAGCAGTACTTC.

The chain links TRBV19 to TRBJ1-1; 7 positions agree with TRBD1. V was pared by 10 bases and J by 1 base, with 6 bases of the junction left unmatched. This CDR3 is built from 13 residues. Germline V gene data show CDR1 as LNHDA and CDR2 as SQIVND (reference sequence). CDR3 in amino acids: CATFPGGNTEAFF. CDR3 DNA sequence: TGTGCCACCTTCCCAGGGGGGAACACTGAAGCTTTCTTT. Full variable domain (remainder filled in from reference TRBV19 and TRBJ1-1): DGGITQSPKYLFRKEGQNVTLSCEQNLNHDAMYWYRQDPGQGLRLIYYSQIVNDFQKGDIAEGYSVSREKKESFPLTVTSAQKNPTAFYLCATFPGGNTEAFFGQGTRLTVV.

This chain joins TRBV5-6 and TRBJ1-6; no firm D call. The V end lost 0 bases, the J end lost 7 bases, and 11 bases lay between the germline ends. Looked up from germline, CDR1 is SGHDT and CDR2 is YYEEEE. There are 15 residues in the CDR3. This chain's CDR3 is CASSLGAYSNSPLHF. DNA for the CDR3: TGTGCCAGCAGCTTGGGTGCGTACAGCAATTCACCCCTCCACTTT.

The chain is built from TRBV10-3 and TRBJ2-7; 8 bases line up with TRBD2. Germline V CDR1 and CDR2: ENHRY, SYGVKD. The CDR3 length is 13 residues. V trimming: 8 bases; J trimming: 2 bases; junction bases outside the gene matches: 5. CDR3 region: CAIGAGAAYEQYF. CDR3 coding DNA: TGTGCCATCGGAGCGGGAGCAGCCTACGAGCAGTACTTC.

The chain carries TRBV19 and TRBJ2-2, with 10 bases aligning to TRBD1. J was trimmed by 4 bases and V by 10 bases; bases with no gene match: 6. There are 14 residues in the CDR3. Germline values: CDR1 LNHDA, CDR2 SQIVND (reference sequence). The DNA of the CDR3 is TGTGCCACCCAGGGACAGGGGACCACCGGGGAGCTGTTTTTT. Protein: CATQGQGTTGELFF.

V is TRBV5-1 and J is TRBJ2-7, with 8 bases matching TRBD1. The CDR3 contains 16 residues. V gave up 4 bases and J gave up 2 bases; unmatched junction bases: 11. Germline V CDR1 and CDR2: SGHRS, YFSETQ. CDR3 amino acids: CASSTHSGGSPYEQYF. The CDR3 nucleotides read TGCGCCAGCAGCACGCATTCAGGGGGCTCCCCCTACGAGCAGTACTTC.

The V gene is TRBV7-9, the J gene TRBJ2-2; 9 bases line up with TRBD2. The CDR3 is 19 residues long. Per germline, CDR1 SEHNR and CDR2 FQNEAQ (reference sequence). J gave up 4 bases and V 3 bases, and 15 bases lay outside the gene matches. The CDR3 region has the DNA TGTGCCAGCAGCTTCTCGCCTGGCGCGGGAGGGAGTGCCACCGGGGAGCTGTTTTTT. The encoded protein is CASSFSPGAGGSATGELFF. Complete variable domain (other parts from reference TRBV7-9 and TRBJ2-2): DTGVSQNPRHKITKRGQNVTFRCDPISEHNRLYWYRQTLGQGPEFLTYFQNEAQLEKSRLLSDRFSAERPKGSFSTLEIQRTEQGDSAMYLCASSFSPGAGGSATGELFFGEGSRLTVL.

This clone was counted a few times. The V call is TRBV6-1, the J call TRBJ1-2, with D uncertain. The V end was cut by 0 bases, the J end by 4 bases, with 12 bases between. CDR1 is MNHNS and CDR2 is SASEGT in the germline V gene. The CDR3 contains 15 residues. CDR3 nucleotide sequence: TGTGCCAGCAGTGAAGCATCCACTTACCCCTATGGCTACACCTTC. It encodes CASSEASTYPYGYTF.

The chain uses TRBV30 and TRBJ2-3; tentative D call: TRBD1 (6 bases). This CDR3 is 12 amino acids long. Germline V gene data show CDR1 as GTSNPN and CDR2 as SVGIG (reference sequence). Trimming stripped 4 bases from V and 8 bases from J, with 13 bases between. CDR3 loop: CAWTTGSATQYF. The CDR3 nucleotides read TGTGCCTGGACAACAGGGTCGGCTACGCAGTATTTT.

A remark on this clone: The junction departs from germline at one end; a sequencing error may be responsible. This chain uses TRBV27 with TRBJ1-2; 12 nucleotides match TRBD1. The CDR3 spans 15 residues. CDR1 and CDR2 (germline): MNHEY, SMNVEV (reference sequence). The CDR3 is CASSSTGTGGRGYTF. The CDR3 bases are TGTGCCAGCAGTTCCACCGGGACAGGGGGCCGGGGCTACACCTTT.

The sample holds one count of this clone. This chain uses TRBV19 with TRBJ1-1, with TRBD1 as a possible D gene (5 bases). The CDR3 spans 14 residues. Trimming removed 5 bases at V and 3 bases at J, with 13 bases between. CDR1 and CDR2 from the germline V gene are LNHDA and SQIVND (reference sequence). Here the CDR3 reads CASSLRGGDTEAFF. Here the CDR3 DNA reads TGTGCCAGTAGTTTAAGGGGAGGTGACACTGAAGCTTTCTTT.

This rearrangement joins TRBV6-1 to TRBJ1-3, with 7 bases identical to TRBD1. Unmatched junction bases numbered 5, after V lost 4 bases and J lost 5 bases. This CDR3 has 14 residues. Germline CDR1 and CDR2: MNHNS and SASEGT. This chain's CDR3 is CASSGRDSRNTIYF. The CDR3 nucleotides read TGTGCCAGCAGTGGCCGGGACAGCCGAAACACCATATATTTT.

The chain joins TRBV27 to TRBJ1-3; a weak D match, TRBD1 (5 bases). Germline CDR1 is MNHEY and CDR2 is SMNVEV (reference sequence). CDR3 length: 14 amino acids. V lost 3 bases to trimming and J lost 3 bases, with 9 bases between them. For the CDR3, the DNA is TGTGCCAGCAGTTTGTCCAGGGTTGGAAACACCATATATTTT. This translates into CASSLSRVGNTIYF.

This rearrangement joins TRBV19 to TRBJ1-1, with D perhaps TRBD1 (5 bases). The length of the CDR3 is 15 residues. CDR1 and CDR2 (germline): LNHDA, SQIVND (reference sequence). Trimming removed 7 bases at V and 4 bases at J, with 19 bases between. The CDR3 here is CASTRDRGEFTEAFF. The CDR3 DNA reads TGTGCCAGTACTAGGGATCGGGGGGAATTCACTGAAGCTTTCTTT.

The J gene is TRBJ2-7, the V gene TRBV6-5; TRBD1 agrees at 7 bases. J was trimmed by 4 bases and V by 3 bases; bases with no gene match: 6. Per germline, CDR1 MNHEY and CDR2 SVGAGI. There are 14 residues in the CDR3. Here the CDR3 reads CASSYGDSPYEQYF. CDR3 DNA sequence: TGTGCCAGCAGTTATGGGGACAGTCCTTACGAGCAGTACTTC.

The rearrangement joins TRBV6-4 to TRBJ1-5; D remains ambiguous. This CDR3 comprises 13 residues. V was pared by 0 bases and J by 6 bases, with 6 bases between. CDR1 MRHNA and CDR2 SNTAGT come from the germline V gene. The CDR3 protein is CASSDSRGQPQHF. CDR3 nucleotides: TGTGCCAGCAGTGACTCGCGAGGTCAGCCCCAGCATTTT.

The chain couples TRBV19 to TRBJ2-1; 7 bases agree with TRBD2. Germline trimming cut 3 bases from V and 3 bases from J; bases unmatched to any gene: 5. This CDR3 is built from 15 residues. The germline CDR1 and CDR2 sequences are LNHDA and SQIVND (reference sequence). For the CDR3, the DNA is TGTGCCAGTAGTATTAAAGGGAGGGACTACAATGAGCAGTTCTTC. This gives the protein CASSIKGRDYNEQFF.

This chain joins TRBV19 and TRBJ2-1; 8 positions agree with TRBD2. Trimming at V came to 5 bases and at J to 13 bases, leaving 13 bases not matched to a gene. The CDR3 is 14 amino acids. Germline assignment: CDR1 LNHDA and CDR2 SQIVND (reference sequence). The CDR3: CASSPGLALVDQFF. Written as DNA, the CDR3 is TGTGCCAGTAGTCCAGGACTAGCTCTTGTGGATCAGTTCTTC. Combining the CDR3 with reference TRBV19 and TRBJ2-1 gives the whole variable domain DGGITQSPKYLFRKEGQNVTLSCEQNLNHDAMYWYRQDPGQGLRLIYYSQIVNDFQKGDIAEGYSVSREKKESFPLTVTSAQKNPTAFYLCASSPGLALVDQFFGPGTRLTVL.

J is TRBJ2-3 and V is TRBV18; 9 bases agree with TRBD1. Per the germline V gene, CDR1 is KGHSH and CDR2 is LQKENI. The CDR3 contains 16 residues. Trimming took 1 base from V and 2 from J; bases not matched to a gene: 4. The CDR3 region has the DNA TGTGCCAGCTCACCACGGAGACAGGGGGTCACAGATACGCAGTATTTT. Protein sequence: CASSPRRQGVTDTQYF.

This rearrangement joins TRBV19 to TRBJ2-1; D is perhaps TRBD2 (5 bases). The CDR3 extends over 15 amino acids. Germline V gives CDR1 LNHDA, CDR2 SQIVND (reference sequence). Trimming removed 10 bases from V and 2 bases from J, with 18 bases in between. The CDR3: CATNSGSRTYNEQFF. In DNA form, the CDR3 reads TGTGCCACCAACTCGGGGAGTAGAACCTACAATGAGCAGTTCTTC.

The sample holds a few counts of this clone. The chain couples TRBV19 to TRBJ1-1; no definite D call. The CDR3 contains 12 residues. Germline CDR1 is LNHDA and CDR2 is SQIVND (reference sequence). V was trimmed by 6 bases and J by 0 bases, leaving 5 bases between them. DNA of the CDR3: TGTGCCAGTAGCACTCTGAACACTGAAGCTTTCTTT. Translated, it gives CASSTLNTEAFF.

Here the CDR3 reads CASKERGTNDEQFF. DNA for the CDR3: TGCGCCAGCAAAGAGCGGGGGACCAACGATGAGCAGTTCTTC. The V and J genes are TRBV5-1 and TRBJ2-1, with 8 nucleotides matching TRBD2. In germline, CDR1 is SGHRS, CDR2 YFSETQ. This CDR3 contains 14 residues. J gave up 8 bases and V 6 bases, and 10 bases lay outside the gene matches.